The T cell receptor (beta chain) under discussion was sequenced for a study of T cell responses to AZD1222 COVID-19 vaccine. General study points: A rise in Spike-specific TCR breadth and depth followed two AZD1222 doses. Only 6 or 7 AZD1222 recipients tested seropositive at baseline.

Points on this clone: The antigen is undetermined.

Sequencing used immunoSEQ multiplex PCR; TCRdb keeps in-frame clones, though not all of them. The sample carries 130,000 or so clones, roughly 93% recorded once. The CDR3 covers 16 residues. V shed 1 base and J 1 base; nucleotides not matched to a gene: 6. CDR1 is MGHRA, CDR2 YSYEKL, per germline. This sequence joins TRBV4-1 and TRBJ1-2, with 7 positions matching TRBD1. The clonotype was recovered from an adult in good health. The source was peripheral blood, collected on day 0 of AZD1222 vaccination. The CDR3 DNA is TGCGCCAGCAGCCAAGTCCTCCGGGACAGTAACTATGGCTACACCTTC. Amino acid sequence: CASSQVLRDSNYGYTF.